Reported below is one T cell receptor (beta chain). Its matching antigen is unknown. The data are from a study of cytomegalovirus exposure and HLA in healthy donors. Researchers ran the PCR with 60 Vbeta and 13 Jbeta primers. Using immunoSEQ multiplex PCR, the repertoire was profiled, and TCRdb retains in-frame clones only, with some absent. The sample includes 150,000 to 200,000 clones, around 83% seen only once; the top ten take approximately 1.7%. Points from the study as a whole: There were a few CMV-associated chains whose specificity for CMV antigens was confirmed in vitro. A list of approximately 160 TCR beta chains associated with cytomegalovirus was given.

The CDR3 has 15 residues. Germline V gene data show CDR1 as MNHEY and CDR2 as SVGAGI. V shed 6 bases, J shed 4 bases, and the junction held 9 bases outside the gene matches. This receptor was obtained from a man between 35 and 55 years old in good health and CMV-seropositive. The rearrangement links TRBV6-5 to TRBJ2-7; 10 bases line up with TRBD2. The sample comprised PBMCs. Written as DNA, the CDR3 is TGTGCCAGCAGGCCCCTAGCGGGAGCCCTTTACGAGCAGTACTTC. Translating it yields CASRPLAGALYEQYF.